The sequence of this T cell receptor (beta chain) was determined in a study of graft-versus-host responses after intestinal transplantation. Comments on this clone: Its antigen is not known.

Libraries were prepared by immunoSEQ multiplex PCR; TCRdb keeps only in-frame clonotypes and omits some of them. The sample holds fewer than 85,000 clones; roughly 90% are singletons and the top ten take approximately 2.7%. CDR3 size: 12 residues. The germline gives CDR1 MDHEN, CDR2 SYDVKM. The V end lost 5 bases, the J end lost 2 bases, and 6 bases lay between the germline ends. The J gene is TRBJ1-2, the V gene TRBV28; D not certain. Sequenced here: unstimulated CD8+ T cells sorted from spleen or lymph node cells, sampled before intestinal transplant. The sequence came from a human donor who received an intestinal transplant. CDR3 sequence: CASSPLNYGYTF. The CDR3 DNA is TGTGCCAGCAGTCCCCTCAACTATGGCTACACCTTC.